This T cell receptor (beta chain) was identified in a study of CD8 T cells in Susac syndrome (dated by TCRdb to between 2018 and 2021). In the study overall: The study used repertoire sequencing to test whether antigen drove CD8+ T cell activation and differentiation in Susac syndrome. The clonality of the CD8+ T cell repertoire was compared across 12 healthy donors, some 14 Susac syndrome patients and under 17 multiple sclerosis patients. Paper-wide results and their limitations: The study acknowledged that relatively few individuals were included in the TCR sequencing and HLA analysis.

RNA was extracted using the RNeasy kit, and about 0.45 to 1 microgram was reverse transcribed with random hexamers. TCR beta CDR3 regions were amplified with the immunoSEQ multiplex PCR assay covering 54 Vbeta and 13 Jbeta segments. PCR amplification bias was corrected using a synthetic template baseline for primer optimization and computational correction. From the authors' description of their analysis: Reads were assigned to V, D and J genes according to IMGT and analyzed in immunoSEQ Analyzer, with only productive sequences retained. To calculate clonality, Shannon entropy was normalized by log2 of the number of productive unique sequences and then subtracted from one. For each patient and control, public and private clones were evaluated among the 100 most prevalent clones. Susac-specific clones were defined as absent from healthy and MS cohorts, 850 to 1,300 published viral clones and other ImmuneACCESS disease sequences. TCRdb handled the public reads itself, with Q25 trimming in fastp and clone calling in MiXCR, and kept productive beta chains. Rows with one shared CDR3 protein collapse into an entry with the most common genes and DNA. For this entry, the V and J calls and clone size follow TCRdb and not the study's own pipeline. The sample profile shows about 120,000 distinct CDR3 sequences; under 95% of them were found once. The biggest ten clones account for approximately 0.12% of the sample.

Concerning this clonotype itself: This clone's antigen is unknown. Base qualities are not provided; no much larger clone lies one nucleotide away.

High-throughput TCR beta sequencing profiled peripheral blood CD8+ and CD4+ T cells from healthy donors, Susac syndrome patients and multiple sclerosis patients. Healthy donors were included as age- and sex-matched controls. CD8+ TEMRA cells were enriched by FACS, while bulk CD8+ and CD4+ T cells were purified by magnetic negative isolation. Blood was collected in EDTA tubes and processed within 24 hours, with PBMCs isolated through density gradient centrifugation. PBMCs destined for TCR sequencing were cryopreserved in liquid nitrogen and later thawed in a 37 °C water bath. The sorted or isolated CD4+, CD8+ and CD8+ TEMRA cells had a purity of 90% or higher. The material sequenced was CD8+ T cells from PBMCs. The origin of this receptor is a human donor in good health.

The nucleotide sequence is given as TGTGCCAGCAGCACCGGACCGGTGCTGTTATCGGATACGCAGTATTTT. This yields the protein CASSTGPVLLSDTQYF. This receptor chain uses TRBV7-9 and TRBJ2-3, with the D gene call left open. CDR1 and CDR2, looked up from the germline V gene (reference sequence), are SEHNR and FQNEAQ. The germline ends are 21 bases apart after V is trimmed by 5 bases and J by 6 bases. From its cysteine to its phenylalanine, the CDR3 spans 16 amino acids. Here the CDR3 DNA is all that survives: 48 bases in frame from base 1.